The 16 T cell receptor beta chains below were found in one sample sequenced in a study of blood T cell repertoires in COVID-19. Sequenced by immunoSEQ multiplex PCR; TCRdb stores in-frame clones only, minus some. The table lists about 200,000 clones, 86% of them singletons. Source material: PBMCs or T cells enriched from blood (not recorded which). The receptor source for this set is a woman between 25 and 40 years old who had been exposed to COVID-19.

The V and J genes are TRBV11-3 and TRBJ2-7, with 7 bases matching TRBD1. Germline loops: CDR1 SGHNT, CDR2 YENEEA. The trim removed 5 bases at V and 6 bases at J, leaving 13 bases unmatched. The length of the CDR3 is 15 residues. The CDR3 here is CASSTFETGYSEQYF. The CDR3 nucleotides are TGTGCCAGCAGCACGTTCGAGACAGGGTACTCCGAGCAGTACTTC.

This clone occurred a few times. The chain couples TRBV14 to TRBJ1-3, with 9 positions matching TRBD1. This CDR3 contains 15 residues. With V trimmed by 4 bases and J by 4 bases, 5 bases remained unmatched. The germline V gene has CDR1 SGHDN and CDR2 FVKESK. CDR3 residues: CASSPQGARGNTIYF. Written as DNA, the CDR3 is TGTGCCAGCAGCCCACAGGGGGCGAGGGGAAACACCATATATTTT.

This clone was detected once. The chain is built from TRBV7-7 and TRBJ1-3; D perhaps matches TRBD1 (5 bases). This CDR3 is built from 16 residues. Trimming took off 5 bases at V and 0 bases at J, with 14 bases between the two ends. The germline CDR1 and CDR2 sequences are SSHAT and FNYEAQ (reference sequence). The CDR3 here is CASSRPQGHSGNTIYF. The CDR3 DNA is TGTGCCAGCAGCCGGCCCCAGGGCCACTCTGGAAACACCATATATTTT. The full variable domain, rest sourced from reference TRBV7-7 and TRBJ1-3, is GAGVSQSPRYKVTKRGQDVTLRCDPISSHATLYWYQQALGQGPEFLTYFNYEAQPDKSGLPSDRFSAERPEGSISTLTIQRTEQRDSAMYRCASSRPQGHSGNTIYFGEGSWLTVV.

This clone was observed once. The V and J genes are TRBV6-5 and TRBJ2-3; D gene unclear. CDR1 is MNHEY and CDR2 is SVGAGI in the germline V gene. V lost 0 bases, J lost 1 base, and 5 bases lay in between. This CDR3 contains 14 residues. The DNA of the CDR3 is TGTGCCAGCAGTTACTCGAGGCGCACAGATACGCAGTATTTT. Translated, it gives CASSYSRRTDTQYF.

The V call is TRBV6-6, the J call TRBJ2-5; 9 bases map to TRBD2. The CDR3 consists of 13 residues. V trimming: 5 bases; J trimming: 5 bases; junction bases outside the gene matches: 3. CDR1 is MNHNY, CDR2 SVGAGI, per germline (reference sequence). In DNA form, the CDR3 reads TGTGCCAGCAGTCGCGGGGGGGCCGAGACCCAGTACTTC. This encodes CASSRGGAETQYF.

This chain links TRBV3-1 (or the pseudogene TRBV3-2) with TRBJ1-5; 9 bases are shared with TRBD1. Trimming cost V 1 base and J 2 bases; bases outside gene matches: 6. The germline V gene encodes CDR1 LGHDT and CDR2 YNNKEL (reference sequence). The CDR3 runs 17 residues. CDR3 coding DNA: TGTGCCAGCAGCCAAGGGGGGGGACAGGGCCGCAATCAGCCCCAGCATTTT. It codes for CASSQGGGQGRNQPQHF.

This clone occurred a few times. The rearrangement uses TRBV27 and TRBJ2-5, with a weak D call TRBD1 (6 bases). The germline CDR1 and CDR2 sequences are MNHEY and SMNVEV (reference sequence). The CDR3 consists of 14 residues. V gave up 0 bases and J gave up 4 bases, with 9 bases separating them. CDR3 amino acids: CASSLSTGSETQYF. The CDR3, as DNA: TGTGCCAGCAGTTTATCAACAGGGTCAGAGACCCAGTACTTC.

CDR3 sequence reads: CASSLSDYQPQHF. For the CDR3, the DNA is TGTGCCAGCAGTTTGTCGGACTATCAGCCCCAGCATTTT. J is TRBJ1-5 and V is TRBV28, with D unresolved. The CDR3 covers 13 residues. V was cut by 3 bases and J by 5 bases, with 8 bases left in between. The V gene's germline CDR1 is MDHEN and CDR2 SYDVKM.

The CDR3 sequence: CASSYGQGRIEAFF. The CDR3 nucleotides are TGTGCCAGCAGCTACGGACAGGGAAGGATTGAAGCTTTCTTT. The chain has TRBV6-5 and TRBJ1-1, with 8 nucleotides matching TRBD1. V shed 6 bases, J shed 7 bases, and the junction held 10 bases outside the gene matches. Germline values: CDR1 MNHEY, CDR2 SVGAGI. The CDR3 has 14 residues.

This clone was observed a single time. CDR3 DNA sequence: TGTGCCAGCAGCTTCACAGGGGGCCTATGGGACACTGAAGCTTTCTTT. It is translated as CASSFTGGLWDTEAFF. The V gene is TRBV7-2, the J gene TRBJ1-1; 9 nucleotides line up with TRBD1. V shed 3 bases and J 3 bases; nucleotides not matched to a gene: 8. This CDR3 is built from 16 residues. Germline V gene sequence: CDR1 SGHTA, CDR2 FQGNSA.

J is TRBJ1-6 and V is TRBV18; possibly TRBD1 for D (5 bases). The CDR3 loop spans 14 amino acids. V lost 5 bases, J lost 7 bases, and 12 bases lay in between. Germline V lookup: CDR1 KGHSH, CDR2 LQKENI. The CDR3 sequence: CASSKGGENSPLHF. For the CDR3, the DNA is TGTGCCAGCTCAAAGGGAGGGGAGAATTCACCCCTCCACTTT.

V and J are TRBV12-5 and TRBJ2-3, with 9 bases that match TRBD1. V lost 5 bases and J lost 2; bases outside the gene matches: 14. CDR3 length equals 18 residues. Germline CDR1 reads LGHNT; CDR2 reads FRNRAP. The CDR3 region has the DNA TGTGCTAGTGGTATCAGCGTTTGGGGACAGGGACACACAGATACGCAGTATTTT. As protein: CASGISVWGQGHTDTQYF.

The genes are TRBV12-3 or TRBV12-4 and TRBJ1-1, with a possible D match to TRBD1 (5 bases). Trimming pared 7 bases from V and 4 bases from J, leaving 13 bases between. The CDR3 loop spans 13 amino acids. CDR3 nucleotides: TGTGCCAGCACCGACGGGGGATTCACTGAAGCTTTCTTT. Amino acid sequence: CASTDGGFTEAFF.

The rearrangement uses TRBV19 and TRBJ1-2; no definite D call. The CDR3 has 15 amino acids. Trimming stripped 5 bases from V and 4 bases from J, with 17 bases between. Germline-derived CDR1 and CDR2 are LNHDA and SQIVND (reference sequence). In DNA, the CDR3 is TGTGCCAGTAGTCCCAAAGGAGGGCTCCGCTATGGCTACACCTTC. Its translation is CASSPKGGLRYGYTF.

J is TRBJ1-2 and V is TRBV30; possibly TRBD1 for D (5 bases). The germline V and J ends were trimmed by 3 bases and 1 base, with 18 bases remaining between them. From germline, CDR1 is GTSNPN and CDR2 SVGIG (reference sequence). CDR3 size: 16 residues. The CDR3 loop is CAWRERVDSYNYGYTF. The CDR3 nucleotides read TGTGCCTGGAGAGAAAGAGTAGACAGCTATAACTATGGCTACACCTTC.

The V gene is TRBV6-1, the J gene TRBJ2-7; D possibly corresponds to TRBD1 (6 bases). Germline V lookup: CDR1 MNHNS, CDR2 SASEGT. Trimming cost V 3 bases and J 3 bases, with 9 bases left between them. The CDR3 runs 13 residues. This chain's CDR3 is CASSDGTFYEQYF. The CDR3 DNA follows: TGTGCCAGCAGTGACGGGACATTCTACGAGCAGTACTTC.